This section outlines one T cell receptor (beta chain) sequence together with its context. No antigen is known for it. These data are taken from a study of beta chain features in type 1 diabetes. Study background: Across all samples, roughly 99 million sorted cells were examined.

The CDR3 sequence is 14 residues long. The germline V gene has CDR1 MNHEY and CDR2 SVGAGI. The V end was cut by 2 bases, the J end by 4 bases, with 11 bases between. The authors reverse transcribed all of the isolated RNA, so sequencing captured expressed TCRB transcripts. Generated by immunoSEQ multiplex PCR, the TCRdb table keeps only in-frame clones and is missing some. Among 150,000 to 200,000 clones listed, 7.5% to 9.5% were seen once. Whole-study findings and limits: Within each of all four CD4+ subsets, Type 1 diabetes patients had TCRB CDR3s that were moderately but significantly shorter.

The genes are TRBV6-5 and TRBJ1-2; D ambiguous. Specimen: central memory CD4+ T cells from blood. This clonotype originated in a woman aged 18-29 years with type 1 diabetes. CDR3 nucleotides: TGTGCCAGCAGTTACCGACCCGGAGGCTATGGCTACACCTTC. Its protein product is CASSYRPGGYGYTF.